This TCR beta chain was identified during a study of shared T cell receptors in the human thymus. Clones were read by immunoSEQ multiplex PCR, and TCRdb kept only the in-frame ones, dropping some. The sample lists about 380,000 clones; 95% were seen once. V was cut by 3 bases and J by 3 bases, with 21 bases left in between. Germline-derived CDR1 and CDR2 are MNHEY and SMNVEV (reference sequence). The CDR3 totals 17 residues. Sequenced: thymocytes. The chain has TRBV27 and TRBJ2-7; either TRBD1 or TRBD2 may supply D (5 bases each). The receptor was isolated from a human donor. The CDR3 nucleotides are TGTGCCAGCAGTTTTTGGGGGAGAGATACCCCCCTCTACGAGCAGTACTTC. Protein product: CASSFWGRDTPLYEQYF.